These 17 T cell receptor beta chains originate from one sample sequenced in a study of control samples from healthy donors and cancer patients. Repertoires were generated with immunoSEQ multiplex PCR, while TCRdb's copy carries only in-frame clones and drops some. In the table there are approximately 170,000 clones, around 90% of which are singletons. The sample was blood. Source of these receptors: a woman aged 25-40 years in good health.

CDR3 in DNA: TGTGCCAGCTCACCCGGCCATATGGAAAAACTGTTTTTT. Its translation: CASSPGHMEKLFF. The rearrangement links TRBV18 to TRBJ1-4; D not resolved. Germline values: CDR1 KGHSH, CDR2 LQKENI. V dropped 3 bases and J dropped 8 bases, with 10 bases sitting between them. The CDR3 contains 13 residues.

The genes are TRBV15 and TRBJ2-7; 8 bases map to TRBD1. CDR3 length: 17 residues. Germline CDR1 is LNHNV and CDR2 is YYDKDF (reference sequence). V was clipped by 6 bases and J by 0 bases; unmatched bases: 13. The CDR3 reads CATSHRGSRRASYEQYF. CDR3 DNA sequence: TGTGCCACCAGTCACAGGGGGTCCCGTAGGGCCTCCTACGAGCAGTACTTC.

This clone was detected only once. The J gene is TRBJ1-2, the V gene TRBV25-1; D ambiguous. The ends were cut back, 6 bases at V and 3 bases at J, with 5 bases in the middle. Per germline, CDR1 MGHDK and CDR2 SYGVNS. CDR3 length: 11 residues. CDR3 in DNA: TGTGCCAGCAGGGGTTACTATGGCTACACCTTC. This encodes CASRGYYGYTF.

V gene TRBV9 combines with J gene TRBJ1-2, with 8 bases matching TRBD1. The CDR3 covers 14 residues. Losses at the gene ends were 3 bases for V and 2 bases for J; bases not matched to a gene: 3. Germline-derived CDR1 and CDR2 are SGDLS and YYNGEE. In nucleotides, the CDR3 is TGTGCCAGCAGCGCGGGACAGGTGAACTATGGCTACACCTTC. This sequence encodes CASSAGQVNYGYTF.

V and J are TRBV5-1 and TRBJ2-3; 8 bases are a match to TRBD2. Trimming at V came to 5 bases and at J to 0 bases, leaving 5 bases not matched to a gene. This CDR3 spans 15 amino acids. Germline V lookup: CDR1 SGHRS, CDR2 YFSETQ. DNA of the CDR3: TGCGCCAGCAGAACTAGCGGTACCAGCACAGATACGCAGTATTTT. Amino acid sequence: CASRTSGTSTDTQYF. Using reference TRBV5-1 and TRBJ2-3 for the parts outside the CDR3, the full variable domain is KAGVTQTPRYLIKTRGQQVTLSCSPISGHRSVSWYQQTPGQGLQFLFEYFSETQRNKGNFPGRFSGRQFSNSRSEMNVSTLELGDSALYLCASRTSGTSTDTQYFGPGTRLTVL.

The rearrangement joins TRBV2 to TRBJ2-1; 16 bases fit TRBD2. Unmatched junction bases numbered 7, after V lost 3 bases and J lost 2 bases. The CDR3 has 19 amino acids. Germline V CDR1 and CDR2: SNHLY, FYNNEI. As DNA, the CDR3 is TGTGCCAGCAGTGATTTGGGACTAGCGGGAGGGCCGGCCTACAATGAGCAGTTCTTC. The encoded protein is CASSDLGLAGGPAYNEQFF.

V is TRBV4-1 and J is TRBJ2-7; D remains unclear. The CDR3 has 17 amino acids. V was shortened by 1 base and J by 0 bases, with 16 bases between the two germline ends. Germline V gene lookup returns CDR1 MGHRA and CDR2 YSYEKL. CDR3 protein: CASSQVSPTYDSYEQYF. The CDR3 DNA follows: TGCGCCAGCAGCCAAGTCAGTCCAACATATGACTCCTACGAGCAGTACTTC.

This chain uses TRBV7-3 with TRBJ2-7; D is unclear. In germline, CDR1 is SGHTA, CDR2 FQGTGA. Trimming left V 3 bases short and J 5 bases short, with 14 bases between. This CDR3 is built from 14 residues. The CDR3, as DNA: TGTGCCAGCAGCTTGTTGCAAAGGGCGGACGAGCAGTACTTC. The encoded protein is CASSLLQRADEQYF.

V gene TRBV19 combines with J gene TRBJ1-2; D call uncertain. Trimming pared 3 bases from V and 7 bases from J, leaving 15 bases between. Germline loops: CDR1 LNHDA, CDR2 SQIVND (reference sequence). This CDR3 comprises 14 residues. CDR3 protein: CASSISLAGAGYTF. CDR3 DNA: TGTGCCAGTAGTATTAGTCTGGCAGGCGCTGGCTACACCTTC.

A word on this clone: The same CDR3 arises from other DNA sequences in this sample as well. The chain uses TRBV2 and TRBJ2-3; possibly TRBD1 for D (6 bases). In germline, CDR1 is SNHLY, CDR2 FYNNEI. This CDR3 contains 12 residues. The ends were cut back, 7 bases at V and 2 bases at J, with 7 bases in the middle. DNA for the CDR3: TGTGCCAGCAAGGGGGACACAGATACGCAGTATTTT. Amino acids: CASKGDTDTQYF.

This chain joins TRBV12-3 or TRBV12-4 and TRBJ2-7; no definite D call. Trimming shortened V by 3 bases and J by 1 base, and 4 bases separated the two germline ends. This CDR3 contains 12 residues. CDR3 protein: CASSFDSYEQYF. In DNA, the CDR3 is TGTGCCAGCAGTTTTGATTCCTACGAGCAGTACTTC.

J is TRBJ1-4 and V is TRBV28; weak D call: TRBD1 (6 bases). Germline V gene sequence: CDR1 MDHEN, CDR2 SYDVKM. The V end lost 6 bases, the J end lost 7 bases, and 18 bases lay between the germline ends. This CDR3 has 15 residues. CDR3 nucleotides: TGTGCCAGCAGCCTGGGGGGGGCCCCCACTGAAAAACTGTTTTTT. Its protein is CASSLGGAPTEKLFF.

The CDR3 DNA sequence: TGTGCCATCAGTGAGTCCCAAGACTACGAGCAGTACTTC. It specifies CAISESQDYEQYF. The rearrangement uses TRBV10-3 and TRBJ2-7; D is uncertain. The CDR3 loop spans 13 amino acids. CDR1 and CDR2 (germline): ENHRY, SYGVKD. Trimming removed 0 bases from V and 3 bases from J, with 6 bases in between.

This chain connects TRBV11-1 to TRBJ2-1; D perhaps matches TRBD2 (6 bases). Germline CDR1 and CDR2: SGHAT and FQDESV (reference sequence). Trimming removed 1 base at V and 7 bases at J, with 14 bases between. There are 15 residues in the CDR3. CDR3 sequence (DNA): TGTGCCAGCAGCTTAGAAATAGCCCGGGGGAATGAGCAGTTCTTC. This gives the protein CASSLEIARGNEQFF.

V gene TRBV6-1 combines with J gene TRBJ2-3, with D hard to call. Trimming left V 6 bases short and J 2 bases short, with 15 bases between. The CDR3 runs to 15 residues. Germline V CDR1 and CDR2: MNHNS, SASEGT. CDR3 sequence (DNA): TGTGCCAGCAGCGCAAAAGGGCGGTACACAGATACGCAGTATTTT. Residues: CASSAKGRYTDTQYF.

The chain joins TRBV14 to TRBJ1-2, with TRBD1 matching 9 bases. Trimming removed 1 base from V and 4 bases from J; junction bases left unmatched: 16. Germline V gene data show CDR1 as SGHDN and CDR2 as FVKESK. This CDR3 has 19 amino acids. CDR3 loop: CASSQAGGGAMTGGYGYTF. As DNA, the CDR3 is TGTGCCAGCAGCCAAGCAGGAGGGGGAGCAATGACAGGGGGCTATGGCTACACCTTC.

This sequence joins TRBV19 and TRBJ1-1; the match to TRBD1 covers 9 bases. Germline assignment: CDR1 LNHDA and CDR2 SQIVND (reference sequence). V lost 8 bases, J lost 0 bases, and 7 bases stayed unmatched. The CDR3 is made up of 15 amino acids. CDR3 residues: CASRRQGVMNTEAFF. CDR3 sequence (DNA): TGTGCCAGTCGCCGACAGGGGGTCATGAACACTGAAGCTTTCTTT.